This TCR beta chain derives from a study of T cell responses to AZD1222 COVID-19 vaccine. Method: immunoSEQ multiplex PCR; TCRdb's copy keeps in-frame clones and lacks some. The table lists 80,000 or so clones, nearly 90% of them singletons. Findings and caveats of the study: Unmutated variant regions are reportedly the target of nearly half of TCRs that are spike-specific. Spike-specific TCR breadth and depth rose after two AZD1222 doses. Researchers took repertoire samples only after the peak T cell response had come. White British people made up most donors, females outnumbered males, and clonal diversity was possibly underestimated.

This clone was counted a few times. What it binds is unknown. The CDR3 covers 14 residues. CDR1 and CDR2 from the germline V gene are MNHNY and SVGAGI (reference sequence). The V segment lost 6 bases and the J segment 2 bases; nucleotides outside the gene matches: 1. The genes are TRBV6-6 and TRBJ1-5; 10 nucleotides align to TRBD1. This material consisted of peripheral blood, taken on day 0 of AZD1222 vaccination. This clonotype was obtained from an adult in good health. This CDR3 is CASSGQGGNQPQHF. The CDR3 DNA reads as TGTGCCAGCAGCGGACAGGGGGGCAATCAGCCCCAGCATTTT.